The 3 T cell receptor beta chains given below trace back to one sample, sequenced in a study of cytomegalovirus exposure and HLA in healthy donors. With 60 Vbeta and 13 Jbeta primers, the PCR was carried out. The assay was immunoSEQ multiplex PCR, and TCRdb's table has in-frame clones only and misses some. The sample carries over 120,000 clones, more than 75% recorded once. The sequencing sample was made of PBMCs. Receptors originate from a man aged 50 to 59 in good health and CMV-seronegative.

The rearrangement links TRBV6-1 to TRBJ2-7, with TRBD1 as a possible D gene (5 bases). Germline V gives CDR1 MNHNS, CDR2 SASEGT. Trimming removed 3 bases from V and 5 bases from J, with 11 bases in between. The CDR3 runs to 13 residues. The CDR3 DNA sequence: TGTGCCAGCAGTGACAGGGTCACAGACGAGCAGTACTTC. This gives the protein CASSDRVTDEQYF.

CDR3 sequence: CASSYLQGNYGYTF. CDR3 DNA: TGTGCCAGCAGTTACCTACAGGGCAACTATGGCTACACCTTC. The chain combines TRBV6-6 with TRBJ1-2, with D perhaps TRBD1 (6 bases). Germline V gene sequence: CDR1 MNHNY, CDR2 SVGAGI (reference sequence). V gave up 2 bases and J gave up 2 bases, with 9 bases separating them. CDR3 size: 14 residues.

V usage is TRBV19 and J usage is TRBJ2-3, with D hard to call. The CDR3 is 14 amino acids. The germline CDR1 and CDR2 sequences are LNHDA and SQIVND (reference sequence). V was pared by 7 bases and J by 0 bases, with 11 bases between. The CDR3 DNA reads as TGTGCCAGTACTAAGCGATCTAGCACAGATACGCAGTATTTT. Residues: CASTKRSSTDTQYF.